This TCR beta chain was captured by sequencing in a study of technical replicates of blood from several donors. TCRdb's table, derived via immunoSEQ multiplex PCR, lists solely in-frame clones and lacks some. The profile covers around 84,000 clones, with roughly 98% appearing a single time and approximately 0.15% taken by the ten largest. The CDR3 runs 13 residues. The germline V gene encodes CDR1 MRHNA and CDR2 SNTAGT. Trimming removed 6 bases from V and 4 bases from J; junction bases left unmatched: 4. The sample was T cells isolated from PBMCs. The TCR comes from a human donor in good health. The rearrangement links TRBV6-4 to TRBJ1-1; 8 positions match TRBD1. The DNA for the CDR3 is TGTGCCAGCAGCCGAACAGGGGGCACTGAAGCTTTCTTT. This encodes CASSRTGGTEAFF.